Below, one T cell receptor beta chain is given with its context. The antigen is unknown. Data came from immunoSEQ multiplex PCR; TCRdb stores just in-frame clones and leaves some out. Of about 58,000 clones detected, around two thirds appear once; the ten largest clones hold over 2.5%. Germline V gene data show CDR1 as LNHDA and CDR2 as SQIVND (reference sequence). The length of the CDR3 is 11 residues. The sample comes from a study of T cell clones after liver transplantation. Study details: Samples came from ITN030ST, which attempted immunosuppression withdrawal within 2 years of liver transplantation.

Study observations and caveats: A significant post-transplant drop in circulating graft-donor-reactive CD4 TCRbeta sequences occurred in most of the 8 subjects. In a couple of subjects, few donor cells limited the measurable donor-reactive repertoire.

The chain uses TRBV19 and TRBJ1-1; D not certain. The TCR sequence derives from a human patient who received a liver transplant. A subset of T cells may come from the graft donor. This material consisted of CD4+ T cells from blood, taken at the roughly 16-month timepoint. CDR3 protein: CAVWGNTEAFF. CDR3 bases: TGTGCGGTTTGGGGGAACACTGAAGCTTTCTTT.